Listed below are T cell receptor beta chains from one sample, sequenced in a study of CD8+ T cells in alopecia areata. Profiled with immunoSEQ multiplex PCR; TCRdb holds only in-frame clones, not every one. The sample comprises roughly 250,000 clones, around 64% of which are singletons, and about 0.88% rests with the top ten. Material: CD4+ T cells sorted from blood, obtained around week 54, from a patient treated with tofacitinib. Receptor source: a human donor with alopecia areata. Each CDR3 is given with its conserved first and last residue. A D gene is named only where the DNA matches it firmly. A clone size is listed for some rows: how often the clone was seen (once, few, many), or a class if it is expanded.

v_call: TRBV2
j_call: TRBJ2-3
d_call: -
clone_size: -
cdr3_nt: TGTGCCAGCAGTCCTCAGGGATCAGATACGCAGTATTTT
cdr3_aa: CASSPQGSDTQYF

v_call: TRBV27
j_call: TRBJ1-5
d_call: TRBD1
clone_size: -
cdr3_nt: TGTGCCAGCAGTTTTCCGACAGGGCATAGCAATCAGCCCCAGCATTTT
cdr3_aa: CASSFPTGHSNQPQHF

v_call: TRBV2
j_call: TRBJ1-1
d_call: -
clone_size: -
cdr3_nt: TGTGCCAGCAGTGGTATGGCGGACACTGAAGCTTTCTTT
cdr3_aa: CASSGMADTEAFF

v_call: TRBV29-1
j_call: TRBJ2-1
d_call: TRBD1
clone_size: -
cdr3_nt: TGCAGTGCCCGACAGGGTCACCCCTACAATGAGCAGTTCTTC
cdr3_aa: CSARQGHPYNEQFF

v_call: TRBV10-2
j_call: TRBJ1-2
d_call: -
clone_size: many
cdr3_nt: TGCGCCAGCAGTGAGTCGGGGAACTATGGCTACACCTTC
cdr3_aa: CASSESGNYGYTF

v_call: TRBV5-4
j_call: TRBJ1-6
d_call: -
clone_size: -
cdr3_nt: TGTGCCAGCAGCTTGGCGACCTGGGATTCACCCCTCCACTTT
cdr3_aa: CASSLATWDSPLHF

v_call: TRBV2
j_call: TRBJ1-1
d_call: -
clone_size: -
cdr3_nt: TGTGCCAAAAACAGGGACCGGGGGAGTGAAGCTTTCTTT
cdr3_aa: CAKNRDRGSEAFF

v_call: TRBV30
j_call: TRBJ1-1
d_call: -
clone_size: -
cdr3_nt: TGTGCCTGGAGAACCGCCCGGTACACTGAAGCTTTCTTT
cdr3_aa: CAWRTARYTEAFF

v_call: TRBV7-2
j_call: TRBJ1-5
d_call: -
clone_size: few
cdr3_nt: TGTGCCAGCAGCCCGACAGTTAATCAGCCCCAGCATTTT
cdr3_aa: CASSPTVNQPQHF

v_call: TRBV29-1
j_call: TRBJ1-3
d_call: -
clone_size: -
cdr3_nt: TGCAGCGTTGTGATCTCTGGAAACACCATATATTTT
cdr3_aa: CSVVISGNTIYF

v_call: TRBV15
j_call: TRBJ2-7
d_call: -
clone_size: -
cdr3_nt: TGTGCCACCAGCAGAGAAGTAGCAGGGACGTTGTACGAGCAGTACTTC
cdr3_aa: CATSREVAGTLYEQYF

v_call: TRBV29-1
j_call: TRBJ2-3
d_call: -
clone_size: once
cdr3_nt: TGCAGCGCCCGGACGGGCAGAGAAAGCACAGATACGCAGTATTTT
cdr3_aa: CSARTGRESTDTQYF

v_call: TRBV18
j_call: TRBJ2-5
d_call: -
clone_size: -
cdr3_nt: TGTGCCAGCTCACCAACAGGGAAGGAGACCCAGTACTTC
cdr3_aa: CASSPTGKETQYF

v_call: TRBV18
j_call: TRBJ2-3
d_call: -
clone_size: -
cdr3_nt: TGTGCCAGCTCGCCCCCTAGTCAGCGCACAGATACGCAGTATTTT
cdr3_aa: CASSPPSQRTDTQYF

v_call: TRBV5-1
j_call: TRBJ2-3
d_call: -
clone_size: -
cdr3_nt: TGCGCCAGCAGCTTGAAAACGGGAGATACAGATACGCAGTATTTT
cdr3_aa: CASSLKTGDTDTQYF

v_call: TRBV10-3
j_call: TRBJ2-1
d_call: TRBD2
clone_size: -
cdr3_nt: TGTGCCATCAGTGAGTCAAGGGACTACGGGTTTGGTGAGCAGTTCTTC
cdr3_aa: CAISESRDYGFGEQFF

v_call: TRBV29-1
j_call: TRBJ2-7
d_call: TRBD1
clone_size: -
cdr3_nt: TGCAGCGTTAGTGACAGGGGGCTCTACGAGCAGTACTTC
cdr3_aa: CSVSDRGLYEQYF

v_call: TRBV19
j_call: TRBJ1-3
d_call: -
clone_size: many
cdr3_nt: TGTGCCAGTAGTTGGCAGGGCGACTCTGGAAACACCATATATTTT
cdr3_aa: CASSWQGDSGNTIYF

v_call: TRBV7-2
j_call: TRBJ2-4
d_call: -
clone_size: few
cdr3_nt: TGTGCCAGCAGCGGTGGGAACCGTAAAAACATTCAGTACTTC
cdr3_aa: CASSGGNRKNIQYF

v_call: TRBV7-9
j_call: TRBJ1-2
d_call: -
clone_size: few
cdr3_nt: TGTGCCCCCGAAGAGGTGGGGAACTATGGCTACACCTTC
cdr3_aa: CAPEEVGNYGYTF

v_call: TRBV5-6
j_call: TRBJ2-2
d_call: -
clone_size: -
cdr3_nt: TGTGCCAGCGGACAGTTCGCGAACACCGGGGAGCTGTTTTTT
cdr3_aa: CASGQFANTGELFF

v_call: TRBV29-1
j_call: TRBJ2-5
d_call: TRBD1
clone_size: few
cdr3_nt: TGCAGCGGGAAGACAGGGGGCCTCCAAGAGACCCAGTACTTC
cdr3_aa: CSGKTGGLQETQYF

v_call: TRBV20-1
j_call: TRBJ2-1
d_call: -
clone_size: -
cdr3_nt: TGCAGTGCTGTCCGGGACAATGAGCAGTTCTTC
cdr3_aa: CSAVRDNEQFF

v_call: TRBV19
j_call: TRBJ2-6
d_call: -
clone_size: -
cdr3_nt: TGTGCCAGTAGTATTCCCACTTGGTCCCTCTCTGGGGCCAACGTCCTGACTTTC
cdr3_aa: CASSIPTWSLSGANVLTF

v_call: TRBV30
j_call: TRBJ2-3
d_call: TRBD2
clone_size: once
cdr3_nt: TGTGCCTGGCGGACGGGGGGAGATACGCAGTATTTT
cdr3_aa: CAWRTGGDTQYF

v_call: TRBV30
j_call: TRBJ2-1
d_call: -
clone_size: -
cdr3_nt: TGTGCCTCTAGCTTTAGGGCTAATGAGCAGTTCTTC
cdr3_aa: CASSFRANEQFF

v_call: TRBV20-1
j_call: TRBJ1-2
d_call: -
clone_size: -
cdr3_nt: TGCAGTGCTAGAGATCCGGGGGCCTACACCTTC
cdr3_aa: CSARDPGAYTF

v_call: TRBV2
j_call: TRBJ1-2
d_call: -
clone_size: -
cdr3_nt: TGTGCCAGCAGGCTAAAGACCGAACTCTATGGCTACACCTTC
cdr3_aa: CASRLKTELYGYTF

v_call: TRBV9
j_call: TRBJ2-7
d_call: -
clone_size: -
cdr3_nt: TGTGCCAGCAGCGTAGGGACTTCCGGCTACGAGCAGTACTTC
cdr3_aa: CASSVGTSGYEQYF

v_call: TRBV9
j_call: TRBJ2-5
d_call: -
clone_size: few
cdr3_nt: TGTGCCAGCAGCTCCGGGACTGGCACGGGGACCCAGTACTTC
cdr3_aa: CASSSGTGTGTQYF

v_call: TRBV21-1
j_call: TRBJ2-5
d_call: -
clone_size: few
cdr3_nt: TGTGCCAGCAGCTTACCCCGACTAGCGGGGGGCCGGCACTCCCAAGAGACCCAGTACTTC
cdr3_aa: CASSLPRLAGGRHSQETQYF

v_call: TRBV9
j_call: TRBJ1-1
d_call: -
clone_size: -
cdr3_nt: TGTGCCAGCAGCGTAATCGGGGAGAACACTGAAGCTTTCTTT
cdr3_aa: CASSVIGENTEAFF

v_call: TRBV7-2
j_call: TRBJ2-5
d_call: TRBD1
clone_size: -
cdr3_nt: TGTGCCAGCAGCTTAGGAACAGGGGGTTGGGAGACCCAGTACTTC
cdr3_aa: CASSLGTGGWETQYF

v_call: TRBV4-2
j_call: TRBJ1-2
d_call: TRBD1
clone_size: -
cdr3_nt: TGTGCCAGCAGCCATGGAGAGGGACAGGCCTATGGCTACACCTTC
cdr3_aa: CASSHGEGQAYGYTF

v_call: TRBV29-1
j_call: TRBJ1-5
d_call: -
clone_size: -
cdr3_nt: TGCAGCGTGAGGGGAAGTAATAGCAATCAGCCCCAGCATTTT
cdr3_aa: CSVRGSNSNQPQHF

v_call: TRBV28
j_call: TRBJ2-7
d_call: -
clone_size: -
cdr3_nt: TGTGCCAGCAGCGACACTACTCCCTACGAGCAGTACTTC
cdr3_aa: CASSDTTPYEQYF

v_call: TRBV7-4
j_call: TRBJ2-5
d_call: TRBD1
clone_size: few
cdr3_nt: TGTGCCAGCAGCTTGGGACAGGGACGTAAGGAGACCCAGTACTTC
cdr3_aa: CASSLGQGRKETQYF

v_call: TRBV7-7
j_call: TRBJ1-2
d_call: TRBD1
clone_size: -
cdr3_nt: TGTGCTAGCAGCCGACCGGGACAGATGATGTATGGCTACACCTTC
cdr3_aa: CASSRPGQMMYGYTF

v_call: TRBV4-3
j_call: TRBJ1-1
d_call: -
clone_size: few
cdr3_nt: TGCGCCAGCAGCCAAGTACCTTTGATCGGTGGTACTGAAGCTTTCTTT
cdr3_aa: CASSQVPLIGGTEAFF

v_call: TRBV29-1
j_call: TRBJ2-5
d_call: -
clone_size: few
cdr3_nt: TGCAGCGTTAGCAGTTACCAAGAGACCCAGTACTTC
cdr3_aa: CSVSSYQETQYF

v_call: TRBV5-1
j_call: TRBJ2-2
d_call: -
clone_size: few
cdr3_nt: TGCGCCAGCATGCAGGGCGACACCGGGGAGCTGTTTTTT
cdr3_aa: CASMQGDTGELFF